A single sample gave rise to the 18 T cell receptor beta chains below, sequenced in a study of cytomegalovirus exposure and HLA in healthy donors (dated by TCRdb to 2016 to 2017). Library preparation used the immunoSEQ multiplex PCR assay. For the multiplex PCR, a mixture combining 60 forward primers for TCR Vbeta segments and 13 reverse primers for TCR Jbeta segments was used. Not all clones reach the TCRdb copy of this immuneACCESS table, which keeps in-frame sequences only. Checked studies attribute under half of the gap to unresolved V genes and leave the rest unexplained. The sample data list about 140,000 clones, and approximately 80% of these were observed just once. The ten largest clones take up 8.8% of the sample. Material for sequencing was PBMCs. These receptors all come from a woman aged 45-65 years in good health and CMV-seropositive.

The V and J genes are TRBV4-2 and TRBJ2-1; 7 nucleotides align to TRBD2. This CDR3 spans 15 amino acids. CDR1 is LGHNA and CDR2 is YNFKEQ in the germline V gene. V dropped 1 base and J dropped 4; count of bases not matched to a gene: 4. CDR3 DNA sequence: TGTGCCAGCAGCCAAGTTACGGGGGGTTACAATGAGCAGTTCTTC. It is translated as CASSQVTGGYNEQFF.

The chain carries TRBV7-2 and TRBJ2-5; D unclear. Trimming cost V 3 bases and J 7 bases, with 6 bases left between them. The CDR3 runs to 11 residues. Per the germline V gene, CDR1 is SGHTA and CDR2 is FQGNSA. CDR3 residues: CASSFMATQYF. CDR3 nucleotides: TGTGCCAGCAGCTTCATGGCGACCCAGTACTTC.

The chain employs TRBV30 and TRBJ1-5; TRBD1 matches at 10 bases. The V segment lost 2 bases and the J segment 3 bases; nucleotides outside the gene matches: 25. The CDR3 is 22 residues long. Germline V lookup: CDR1 GTSNPN, CDR2 SVGIG (reference sequence). CDR3 nucleotide sequence: TGTGCCTGGAGTCACCTCACCCCGTCACCGGGACAGGGGTTTTCATTCAATCAGCCCCAGCATTTT. This encodes CAWSHLTPSPGQGFSFNQPQHF. Variable domain in full (rest from reference TRBV30 and TRBJ1-5): SQTIHQWPATLVQPVGSPLSLECTVEGTSNPNLYWYRQAAGRGLQLLFYSVGIGQISSEVPQNLSASRPQDRQFILSSKKLLLSDSGFYLCAWSHLTPSPGQGFSFNQPQHFGDGTRLSIL.

J is TRBJ1-3 and V is TRBV5-1, with unresolved D. Germline V gene data show CDR1 as SGHRS and CDR2 as YFSETQ. The CDR3 runs 15 residues. The ends were cut back, 2 bases at V and 0 bases at J, with 9 bases in the middle. The CDR3 nucleotides are TGCGCCAGCAGCTTCGGACTAAGCTCTGGAAACACCATATATTTT. Its protein is CASSFGLSSGNTIYF.

This clone was counted only a few times. J is TRBJ2-1 and V is TRBV2, with a possible D match to TRBD2 (6 bases). Trimming pared 9 bases from V and 0 bases from J, leaving 15 bases between. The germline gives CDR1 SNHLY, CDR2 FYNNEI. This CDR3 has 15 amino acids. The CDR3 protein is CASGDVGSSYNEQFF. CDR3 nucleotides: TGTGCCAGTGGGGACGTCGGGAGCTCCTACAATGAGCAGTTCTTC.

This chain uses TRBV29-1 with TRBJ1-2; D remains unclear. The CDR3 is 9 amino acids. V shed 3 bases and J shed 9 bases, with 5 bases lying between them. Germline values: CDR1 SQVTM, CDR2 ANQGSEA. The CDR3 nucleotides are TGCAGCGTTGATCGTAGCTACACCTTC. This gives the protein CSVDRSYTF.

This chain uses TRBV7-9 with TRBJ2-1, with 7 bases that match TRBD2. Germline assignment: CDR1 SEHNR and CDR2 FQNEAQ (reference sequence). Losses at the gene ends were 2 bases for V and 0 bases for J; bases not matched to a gene: 4. The CDR3 sequence is 16 residues long. The CDR3 reads CASSLWGEGSYNEQFF. The CDR3, as DNA: TGTGCCAGCAGCTTATGGGGGGAGGGCTCCTACAATGAGCAGTTCTTC.

The chain combines TRBV30 with TRBJ1-6, with 7 bases that match TRBD1. Germline V gene lookup returns CDR1 GTSNPN and CDR2 SVGIG (reference sequence). This CDR3 is built from 16 residues. Trimming at V came to 3 bases and at J to 0 bases, leaving 5 bases not matched to a gene. The CDR3 is CAWSGAGGSYNSPLHF. The CDR3 DNA reads TGTGCCTGGAGCGGAGCAGGGGGCTCCTATAATTCACCCCTCCACTTT.

The CDR3 protein is CASNPTQDRGTDTQYF. Here the CDR3 DNA reads TGTGCCAGCAACCCAACCCAGGACAGGGGCACAGATACGCAGTATTTT. The chain links TRBV7-9 to TRBJ2-3; TRBD1 agrees at 8 bases. The CDR3 runs 16 residues. V gave up 7 bases and J gave up 1 base; unmatched junction bases: 10. Germline V gene lookup returns CDR1 SEHNR and CDR2 FQNEAQ (reference sequence). Using reference TRBV7-9 and TRBJ2-3 for the parts outside the CDR3, the full variable domain is DTGVSQNPRHKITKRGQNVTFRCDPISEHNRLYWYRQTLGQGPEFLTYFQNEAQLEKSRLLSDRFSAERPKGSFSTLEIQRTEQGDSAMYLCASNPTQDRGTDTQYFGPGTRLTVL.

This rearrangement joins TRBV29-1 to TRBJ2-1; the match to TRBD1 covers 11 bases. This CDR3 has 14 residues. The trim removed 6 bases at V and 8 bases at J, leaving 9 bases unmatched. Germline V gene lookup returns CDR1 SQVTM and CDR2 ANQGSEA. The CDR3 here is CSVNRDRGFYEQFF. CDR3 DNA sequence: TGCAGCGTAAACCGGGACAGGGGGTTCTATGAGCAGTTCTTC.

The chain carries TRBV7-2 and TRBJ2-7; D ambiguous. The germline CDR1 and CDR2 sequences are SGHTA and FQGNSA. V gave up 1 base and J gave up 3 bases, with 7 bases separating them. This CDR3 comprises 13 residues. Here the CDR3 reads CASSLGQDYEQYF. CDR3 nucleotide sequence: TGTGCCAGCAGCTTAGGGCAGGACTACGAGCAGTACTTC.

The chain couples TRBV5-6 to TRBJ1-1; 7 bases align to TRBD1. Germline CDR1 reads SGHDT; CDR2 reads YYEEEE. The CDR3 runs to 13 residues. J gave up 0 bases and V 6 bases, and 2 bases lay outside the gene matches. CDR3 amino acids: CASMGQLNTEAFF. The CDR3 region has the DNA TGTGCCAGCATGGGACAGCTGAACACTGAAGCTTTCTTT.

This clone was seen more than once but under ten times. The gene calls are TRBV6-1 and TRBJ1-4; no clear D gene. CDR1 is MNHNS, CDR2 SASEGT, per germline. The V gene lost 6 bases and the J gene lost 8 bases, with 10 bases spanning the gap. There are 12 residues in the CDR3. The CDR3 loop reads CASSLEGEKLFF. The CDR3 DNA reads as TGTGCCAGCAGCCTGGAGGGAGAAAAACTGTTTTTT.

In regard to this clone: Other DNA sequences of this sample code for an identical CDR3. The chain joins TRBV7-9 to TRBJ1-4, with 9 bases identical to TRBD1. Germline trimming cut 5 bases from V and 8 bases from J; bases unmatched to any gene: 6. Germline V gene data show CDR1 as SEHNR and CDR2 as FQNEAQ (reference sequence). CDR3 length: 14 residues. In DNA form, the CDR3 reads TGTGCCAGCAGCCCGGGACAGGGAGGCGAAAAACTGTTTTTT. It specifies CASSPGQGGEKLFF.

The chain recombines TRBV30 with TRBJ1-6, with 7 bases lining up with TRBD1. The CDR3 totals 13 residues. Germline values: CDR1 GTSNPN, CDR2 SVGIG (reference sequence). The V and J ends lost 2 bases and 8 bases, in that order; junction bases with no gene match: 3. The DNA for the CDR3 is TGTGCCTGGAGTACAGGGGTGGATTCACCCCTCCACTTT. Encoded protein: CAWSTGVDSPLHF.

This chain connects TRBV5-1 to TRBJ2-1, with 8 bases identical to TRBD2. This CDR3 region has 15 residues. V lost 4 bases to trimming and J lost 5 bases; unmatched junction nucleotides: 8. In germline, CDR1 is SGHRS, CDR2 YFSETQ. The CDR3: CASSREGRSDNEQFF. Here the CDR3 DNA reads TGCGCCAGCAGCCGGGAGGGACGGTCGGACAATGAGCAGTTCTTC.

In nucleotides, the CDR3 is TGTGCCAGTAGTTCCCCTCCGGAGGTCTATGGCTACACCTTC. It specifies CASSSPPEVYGYTF. The V gene is TRBV19, the J gene TRBJ1-2; D is ambiguous. From germline, CDR1 is LNHDA and CDR2 SQIVND (reference sequence). The germline V and J ends were trimmed by 5 bases and 4 bases, with 14 bases remaining between them. This CDR3 has 14 amino acids.

The gene calls are TRBV5-4 and TRBJ2-2; D perhaps matches TRBD1 (6 bases). The germline V gene has CDR1 SGHNT and CDR2 YYREEE (reference sequence). V was clipped by 0 bases and J by 1 base, with 10 bases between them. The CDR3 runs 16 residues. CDR3 nucleotide sequence: TGTGCCAGCAGCTTGGGGGGGCAGGGGAACACCGGGGAGCTGTTTTTT. This sequence encodes CASSLGGQGNTGELFF.